The T cell receptor beta chain described here comes from a study of vaccination and CD4 T cells after COVID-19. Whole-study context: Convalescent patients gave post-COVID blood a median approximately 100 days post-diagnosis, range 35 to 161.

Sample treatment: roughly nine-day PBMC culture with coronavirus spike peptide pools or control peptides (ViraFEST assay). The ViraFEST method relied on peptide pools to expand antigen-specific T cells, followed by TCR sequencing. Researchers reported culturing two million PBMCs per well with about 9.4 IU/ml IL-2 and roughly 9.8 ug/ml peptide pools. The sample holds a few counts of this clonotype. The antigen is unknown. The Oncomine TCR Beta short-read assay was applied to DNA of cultured CD4+ T cells. Each CDR3 protein gets one entry after TCRdb re-called the PCR reads with MiXCR. The sample yields around 5,000 distinct CDR3 sequences, 44% seen once. The CDR3 has 12 amino acids. CDR1 is MNHNS and CDR2 is SASEGT in the germline V gene. Trimming pared 8 bases from V and 2 bases from J, leaving 9 bases between.

The chain recombines TRBV6-1 with TRBJ1-2; the D gene is possibly TRBD1 (5 bases). Sequenced here: CD4+ T cells from blood, cultured in vitro, sampled after SARS-CoV-2 vaccination. This sequence originates from a human donor who had recovered from COVID-19. In DNA, the CDR3 is TGTGCCAGCTCGACAGTCAACTATGGCTACACCTTC. Residues: CASSTVNYGYTF.